This TCR beta chain comes out of a study of blood T cells in healthy people across ages. About the research overall: Researchers report that template switching captured about one barcoded beta molecule per two T cells.

Using a J-beta primer mix together with a sample-barcoded 5' primer, a second PCR was run for roughly 7 to 12 cycles. All cDNA molecules were each tagged by a template-switch adaptor with 12 random nucleotides. TCRdb re-called the 5' RACE reads through MiXCR, storing one row per CDR3 protein. The table lists over 950,000 distinct CDR3 sequences, more than 30% of them singletons. Collection of roughly 9.8 milliliters of peripheral blood was performed for each donor. The junction had 9 bases not matched to a gene; V was cut back by 4 bases and J by 8 bases. The CDR3 extends over 16 amino acids. Looked up from germline, CDR1 is LGHNA and CDR2 is YNFKEQ.

This TCR derives from a man younger than 35 in good health. Sequences were obtained from blood. The V gene is TRBV4-2, the J gene TRBJ2-1, with TRBD2 identical over 12 bases. The CDR3 region has the DNA TGTGCCAGCAGCCCAACTAGCGGGGGGCCTTTTGATGAGCAGTTCTTC. Protein sequence: CASSPTSGGPFDEQFF.